This TCR beta chain was recovered during a study of T cell repertoires in cytomegalovirus infection. Study in general: It can be stated that public TCR beta signatures indicated CMV infection as well as a matching HLA type.

A few counts support this clonotype. The antigen remains undetermined. Study-wide results and caveats: Ex vivo, HLA-C-restricted CMV-specific TCR beta clonotypes prevailed over the rest of the response.

Unmatched junction bases numbered 11, after V lost 5 bases and J lost 8 bases. This CDR3 contains 16 residues. The germline gives CDR1 SNHLY, CDR2 FYNNEI. TCRdb processed the reads anew with MiXCR; each CDR3 protein has one entry. Of 97,000 or so distinct CDR3 sequences in the sample, 16% were seen once. The receptor was isolated from a human donor in good health (CMV status not recorded). Some clones in this sample may be carry-over from other donors' samples. Sample: PBMCs. J is TRBJ1-6 and V is TRBV2; 8 positions agree with TRBD1. In nucleotides, the CDR3 is TGTGCCAGCAGTATGGGCAGGGGGCTTAACGATTCACCCCTCCACTTT. It is translated as CASSMGRGLNDSPLHF.